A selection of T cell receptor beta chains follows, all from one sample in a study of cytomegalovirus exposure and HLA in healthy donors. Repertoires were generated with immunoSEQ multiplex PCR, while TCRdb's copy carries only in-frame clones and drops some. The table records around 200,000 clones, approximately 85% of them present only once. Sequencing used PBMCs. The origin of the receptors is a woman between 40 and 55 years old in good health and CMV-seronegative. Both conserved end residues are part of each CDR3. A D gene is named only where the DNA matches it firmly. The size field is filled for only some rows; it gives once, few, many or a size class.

CDR3aa: CATSRDWAANEKLFF; CDR3nt: TGTGCCACCAGCAGAGATTGGGCAGCTAATGAAAAACTGTTTTTT; abundance: .; d_gene: .; j_gene: TRBJ1-4; v_gene: TRBV15
CDR3aa: CASRQTGGTEAFF; CDR3nt: TGTGCCAGCAGGCAGACAGGGGGGACTGAAGCTTTCTTT; abundance: .; d_gene: TRBD1; j_gene: TRBJ1-1; v_gene: TRBV27
CDR3aa: CASSGTGTSSWGSNQPQHF; CDR3nt: TGTGCCAGTAGTGGTACCGGGACATCATCGTGGGGAAGCAATCAGCCCCAGCATTTT; abundance: .; d_gene: .; j_gene: TRBJ1-5; v_gene: TRBV19
CDR3aa: CASSLSSPTNEKLFF; CDR3nt: TGTGCCAGCAGTTTGTCTTCTCCAACTAATGAAAAACTGTTTTTT; abundance: .; d_gene: .; j_gene: TRBJ1-4; v_gene: TRBV28
CDR3aa: CASRVLDGYTF; CDR3nt: TGTGCCAGCCGAGTTTTAGATGGCTACACCTTC; abundance: .; d_gene: .; j_gene: TRBJ1-2; v_gene: TRBV28
CDR3aa: CAWSVPAGGRSYEQYF; CDR3nt: TGTGCCTGGAGTGTACCGGCAGGGGGCCGCTCCTACGAGCAGTACTTC; abundance: .; d_gene: TRBD1; j_gene: TRBJ2-7; v_gene: TRBV30
CDR3aa: CASSDLHEQYF; CDR3nt: TGTGCCAGCAGTGACCTCCACGAGCAGTACTTC; abundance: .; d_gene: .; j_gene: TRBJ2-7; v_gene: TRBV6-1
CDR3aa: CASSSRAEAFF; CDR3nt: TGTGCCAGCAGCTCCCGGGCTGAAGCTTTCTTT; abundance: many; d_gene: .; j_gene: TRBJ1-1; v_gene: TRBV27
CDR3aa: CASSLMPLGRSMTYEQYF; CDR3nt: TGTGCCAGCAGCTTAATGCCCCTCGGCAGGTCTATGACCTACGAGCAGTACTTC; abundance: .; d_gene: .; j_gene: TRBJ2-7; v_gene: TRBV7-3
CDR3aa: CASSFEWETQYF; CDR3nt: TGTGCCAGCAGCTTTGAGTGGGAGACCCAGTACTTC; abundance: .; d_gene: .; j_gene: TRBJ2-5; v_gene: TRBV7-9
CDR3aa: CASSRNRAGKLFF; CDR3nt: TGTGCCAGCAGTCGAAATCGGGCGGGAAAACTGTTTTTT; abundance: .; d_gene: .; j_gene: TRBJ1-4; v_gene: TRBV6-5
CDR3aa: CASRLNPDSSSGYTF; CDR3nt: TGTGCCAGCAGACTCAATCCGGACAGCTCCAGTGGCTACACCTTC; abundance: .; d_gene: .; j_gene: TRBJ1-2; v_gene: TRBV5-4
CDR3aa: CASSPTGASYGYTF; CDR3nt: TGTGCCAGCAGTCCCACAGGGGCGAGCTATGGCTACACCTTC; abundance: .; d_gene: TRBD1; j_gene: TRBJ1-2; v_gene: TRBV27
CDR3aa: CASSYSPRGYTEAFF; CDR3nt: TGTGCCAGCAGTTACTCACCCAGGGGTTACACTGAAGCTTTCTTT; abundance: .; d_gene: .; j_gene: TRBJ1-1; v_gene: TRBV6-5
CDR3aa: CASSMIAGQTYYGYTF; CDR3nt: TGTGCCAGTAGTATGATTGCGGGACAGACTTACTATGGCTACACCTTC; abundance: .; d_gene: TRBD1; j_gene: TRBJ1-2; v_gene: TRBV19
CDR3aa: CASSFPKYLPYEQYF; CDR3nt: TGTGCCAGCAGCTTCCCTAAATACCTCCCCTACGAGCAGTACTTC; abundance: .; d_gene: .; j_gene: TRBJ2-7; v_gene: TRBV7-9
CDR3aa: CASSEARQGKTNEKLFF; CDR3nt: TGTGCCAGCAGTGAAGCCCGACAGGGGAAGACTAATGAAAAACTGTTTTTT; abundance: .; d_gene: TRBD1; j_gene: TRBJ1-4; v_gene: TRBV6-1
CDR3aa: CATSRPRQGPYTEAFF; CDR3nt: TGTGCCACCAGCAGACCTAGACAGGGGCCCTACACTGAAGCTTTCTTT; abundance: .; d_gene: TRBD1; j_gene: TRBJ1-1; v_gene: TRBV15
CDR3aa: CASSLRFNTEAFF; CDR3nt: TGTGCCAGCAGCTTGCGGTTTAACACTGAAGCTTTCTTT; abundance: .; d_gene: .; j_gene: TRBJ1-1; v_gene: TRBV11-1
CDR3aa: CASSGTTACYGYTF; CDR3nt: TGCGCCAGCAGCGGAACGACAGCCTGCTATGGCTACACCTTC; abundance: .; d_gene: .; j_gene: TRBJ1-2; v_gene: TRBV23-1
CDR3aa: CASHRDAYEQYF; CDR3nt: TGTGCCAGTCACAGGGATGCCTACGAGCAGTACTTC; abundance: .; d_gene: .; j_gene: TRBJ2-7; v_gene: TRBV21-1
CDR3aa: CASSSRTGFYTF; CDR3nt: TGTGCCAGCAGCTCGCGGACAGGGTTCTACACCTTC; abundance: .; d_gene: TRBD1; j_gene: TRBJ1-2; v_gene: TRBV7-2
CDR3aa: CASSSLSEQYF; CDR3nt: TGTGCCAGCAGTTCACTTTCGGAGCAGTACTTC; abundance: .; d_gene: .; j_gene: TRBJ2-7; v_gene: TRBV2
CDR3aa: CASSDSGRGAGELFF; CDR3nt: TGTGCCAGCAGTGATAGCGGAAGAGGAGCCGGGGAGCTGTTTTTT; abundance: .; d_gene: .; j_gene: TRBJ2-2; v_gene: TRBV2
CDR3aa: CASSSRQGQNNEQFF; CDR3nt: TGCGCCAGCAGCTCCCGACAGGGCCAGAACAATGAGCAGTTCTTC; abundance: .; d_gene: TRBD1; j_gene: TRBJ2-1; v_gene: TRBV5-1
CDR3aa: CASSPGGGNNEQFF; CDR3nt: TGTGCCAGCAGCCCCGGGGGAGGTAACAATGAGCAGTTCTTC; abundance: once; d_gene: .; j_gene: TRBJ2-1; v_gene: TRBV7-9
CDR3aa: CASSFRRIELMNTEAFF; CDR3nt: TGTGCCAGCAGTTTTAGGCGGATCGAGCTAATGAACACTGAAGCTTTCTTT; abundance: .; d_gene: .; j_gene: TRBJ1-1; v_gene: TRBV28
CDR3aa: CASTQGSGANVLTF; CDR3nt: TGCGCCAGCACGCAGGGCTCTGGGGCCAACGTCCTGACTTTC; abundance: .; d_gene: .; j_gene: TRBJ2-6; v_gene: TRBV5-1
CDR3aa: CASSLVPARENEQYF; CDR3nt: TGTGCCAGCAGCCTCGTGCCCGCCCGGGAAAACGAGCAGTACTTC; abundance: .; d_gene: .; j_gene: TRBJ2-7; v_gene: TRBV7-2
CDR3aa: CASSSGGGAGANVLTF; CDR3nt: TGTGCCAGCAGTTCTGGAGGGGGCGCTGGGGCCAACGTCCTGACTTTC; abundance: .; d_gene: .; j_gene: TRBJ2-6; v_gene: TRBV27
CDR3aa: CASRDLLGAQPQHF; CDR3nt: TGTGCCAGCAGGGATCTCCTGGGGGCTCAGCCCCAGCATTTT; abundance: .; d_gene: .; j_gene: TRBJ1-5; v_gene: TRBV28
CDR3aa: CASSRLAGWETQYF; CDR3nt: TGTGCCAGCAGTAGACTAGCGGGGTGGGAGACCCAGTACTTC; abundance: .; d_gene: TRBD2; j_gene: TRBJ2-5; v_gene: TRBV7-3
CDR3aa: CASSVRVYGYTF; CDR3nt: TGTGCCAGCAGCGTCAGGGTCTATGGCTACACCTTC; abundance: .; d_gene: .; j_gene: TRBJ1-2; v_gene: TRBV5-8
CDR3aa: CASSSTLRTGQGEYF; CDR3nt: TGTGCCAGCAGCTCGACCCTGCGGACAGGCCAGGGCGAGTACTTC; abundance: .; d_gene: TRBD1; j_gene: TRBJ2-7; v_gene: TRBV7-9
CDR3aa: CASIGASGRGEQYF; CDR3nt: TGTGCCAGCATAGGGGCTAGCGGGAGAGGGGAGCAGTACTTC; abundance: .; d_gene: TRBD2; j_gene: TRBJ2-7; v_gene: TRBV6-5
CDR3aa: CASSPGTSGFRGIYEQYF; CDR3nt: TGTGCCAGCAGCCCCGGGACTAGCGGCTTTAGGGGAATCTACGAGCAGTACTTC; abundance: .; d_gene: TRBD2; j_gene: TRBJ2-7; v_gene: TRBV7-9
CDR3aa: CASSGRVKSTDTQYF; CDR3nt: TGTGCCAGCAGTGGTCGGGTGAAGAGCACAGATACGCAGTATTTT; abundance: .; d_gene: .; j_gene: TRBJ2-3; v_gene: TRBV25-1
CDR3aa: CASSLSAQGYEKLFF; CDR3nt: TGTGCCAGCAGCCTCAGCGCACAGGGGTACGAAAAACTGTTTTTT; abundance: .; d_gene: TRBD1; j_gene: TRBJ1-4; v_gene: TRBV7-9
CDR3aa: CASRSDRERTYEQYF; CDR3nt: TGTGCCAGCAGATCGGACAGGGAGCGTACCTACGAGCAGTACTTC; abundance: .; d_gene: TRBD1; j_gene: TRBJ2-7; v_gene: TRBV27
CDR3aa: CAWSPRDYGYTF; CDR3nt: TGTGCCTGGAGTCCCCGGGACTATGGCTACACCTTC; abundance: .; d_gene: .; j_gene: TRBJ1-2; v_gene: TRBV30
CDR3aa: CASSPFATSGSYEQYF; CDR3nt: TGTGCCAGCAGCCCCTTCGCGACTAGCGGCTCCTACGAGCAGTACTTC; abundance: .; d_gene: TRBD2; j_gene: TRBJ2-7; v_gene: TRBV7-9
CDR3aa: CASSPLGSGGNNEQFF; CDR3nt: TGCGCCAGCAGCCCCCTAGGTAGCGGGGGAAACAATGAGCAGTTCTTC; abundance: .; d_gene: TRBD2; j_gene: TRBJ2-1; v_gene: TRBV4-1
CDR3aa: CSVEEMAGGSYKQYF; CDR3nt: TGCAGCGTTGAAGAAATGGCGGGAGGGTCCTACAAGCAGTACTTC; abundance: .; d_gene: TRBD2; j_gene: TRBJ2-7; v_gene: TRBV29-1
CDR3aa: CASSSSGLASAWAQYF; CDR3nt: TGTGCCAGCAGCTCGTCGGGACTAGCGTCAGCTTGGGCCCAGTACTTC; abundance: .; d_gene: TRBD2; j_gene: TRBJ2-5; v_gene: TRBV7-8
CDR3aa: CASSIGGANTIYF; CDR3nt: TGTGCCAGCAGCATAGGGGGGGCAAACACCATATATTTT; abundance: .; d_gene: .; j_gene: TRBJ1-3; v_gene: TRBV25-1
CDR3aa: CASSPNPMREEQFF; CDR3nt: TGTGCCAGCAGTCCTAACCCCATGCGGGAGGAGCAGTTCTTC; abundance: .; d_gene: TRBD2; j_gene: TRBJ2-1; v_gene: TRBV7-3
CDR3aa: CASSLDGQGVLDDF; CDR3nt: TGCGCCAGCAGCTTGGATGGACAGGGGGTTCTAGACGACTTC; abundance: .; d_gene: TRBD1; j_gene: TRBJ2-5; v_gene: TRBV5-1
CDR3aa: CASSLEEQEPYEQYF; CDR3nt: TGTGCCAGCAGCTTGGAAGAACAGGAACCCTACGAGCAGTACTTC; abundance: .; d_gene: .; j_gene: TRBJ2-7; v_gene: TRBV5-4
CDR3aa: CASSESSRLYLNTEAFF; CDR3nt: TGCGCCAGCAGTGAGTCGAGCAGGCTTTACTTGAACACTGAAGCTTTCTTT; abundance: once; d_gene: .; j_gene: TRBJ1-1; v_gene: TRBV10-2
CDR3aa: CASSKLGNLGARETQYF; CDR3nt: TGTGCCAGCAGCAAATTAGGCAATCTAGGAGCACGGGAGACCCAGTACTTC; abundance: .; d_gene: .; j_gene: TRBJ2-5; v_gene: TRBV21-1